A single sample gave rise to the 18 T cell receptor beta chains below, sequenced in a study of T cell repertoires in cytomegalovirus infection. In TCRdb, the reads were re-called with MiXCR into one record per CDR3 protein. Among 200,000 or so distinct CDR3 sequences listed, 35% to 45% were seen once. Their target antigens are unknown. The sample was CD8+ T cells from cultured PBMCs, taken from culture after CMV antigen stimulation. Source of these receptors: a human donor in good health (CMV status not recorded). Some clones in this sample may be carry-over from other donors' samples.

This clonotype was detected ten times or more. This sequence joins TRBV12-3 or TRBV12-4 and TRBJ2-6; D gene uncertain. The CDR3 spans 17 residues. Trimming removed 1 base from V and 0 bases from J, with 10 bases in between. The CDR3, as DNA: TGTGCCAGCAGTTTAGGGGCCTCCTACTCTGGGGCCAACGTCCTGACTTTC. Its protein product is CASSLGASYSGANVLTF.

The chain employs TRBV4-2 and TRBJ1-2, with D possibly being TRBD1 (6 bases). In germline, CDR1 is LGHNA, CDR2 YNFKEQ. There are 13 residues in the CDR3. Trimming stripped 3 bases from V and 10 bases from J, with 15 bases between. CDR3 sequence (DNA): TGTGCCAGCAGCCACCCACCGGGGGGCGCCTACACCTTC. This translates into CASSHPPGGAYTF.

This clonotype appeared many times. The chain couples TRBV30 to TRBJ1-5; 9 nucleotides match TRBD1. The CDR3 loop spans 15 amino acids. Trimming cost V 4 bases and J 1 base; bases outside gene matches: 5. The germline CDR1 and CDR2 sequences are GTSNPN and SVGIG (reference sequence). The CDR3 region is CAWTDRGSSNQPQHF. The CDR3, as DNA: TGTGCCTGGACGGACAGGGGCTCGAGCAATCAGCCCCAGCATTTT.

The rearrangement uses TRBV5-4 and TRBJ2-5; 8 bases are a match to TRBD1. This CDR3 contains 15 residues. V dropped 0 bases and J dropped 5; count of bases not matched to a gene: 6. Germline loops: CDR1 SGHNT, CDR2 YYREEE (reference sequence). The CDR3 is CASSLANRGFETQYF. The CDR3 nucleotides read TGTGCCAGCAGCTTGGCCAACAGGGGGTTTGAGACCCAGTACTTC. Using reference TRBV5-4 and TRBJ2-5 for the parts outside the CDR3, the full variable domain is ETGVTQSPTHLIKTRGQQVTLRCSSQSGHNTVSWYQQALGQGPQFIFQYYREEENGRGNFPPRFSGLQFPNYSSELNVNALELDDSALYLCASSLANRGFETQYFGPGTRLLVL.

The chain is built from TRBV6-1 and TRBJ1-5; the match to TRBD1 covers 7 bases. The ends lost 7 bases at V and 6 bases at J; junction bases unmatched: 6. The CDR3 has 13 amino acids. The V gene's germline CDR1 is MNHNS and CDR2 SASEGT. CDR3 sequence reads: CASNKGAVQPQHF. The CDR3 DNA sequence: TGTGCCAGCAACAAGGGGGCGGTTCAGCCCCAGCATTTT.

This clonotype was detected a few times. J is TRBJ1-1 and V is TRBV10-3; the match to TRBD1 covers 8 bases. Germline V gene sequence: CDR1 ENHRY, CDR2 SYGVKD. J lost 5 bases, V lost 7 bases, and 9 bases had no gene match. CDR3 length: 14 amino acids. The CDR3 region has the DNA TGTGCCATCAAGTCGGTACAGGGGGGGACTGAAGCTTTCTTT. As protein: CAIKSVQGGTEAFF.

This clonotype was found a few times. The rearrangement links TRBV7-3 to TRBJ2-1, with a tentative D call TRBD2 (6 bases). The CDR3 has 16 residues. The V end lost 5 bases, the J end lost 2 bases, and 16 bases lay between the germline ends. Germline V gene lookup returns CDR1 SGHTA and CDR2 FQGTGA. CDR3 DNA: TGTGCCAGCAGCCGAACCGGGACTCCCACCTACAATGAGCAGTTCTTC. Residues: CASSRTGTPTYNEQFF. Based on the CDR3 plus reference TRBV7-3 and TRBJ2-1, the full variable domain is GAGVSQTPSNKVTEKGKYVELRCDPISGHTALYWYRQSLGQGPEFLIYFQGTGAADDSGLPNDRFFAVRPEGSVSTLKIQRTERGDSAVYLCASSRTGTPTYNEQFFGPGTRLTVL.

This rearrangement joins TRBV10-3 to TRBJ1-5; 7 bases match TRBD1. The CDR3 covers 15 residues. The V segment lost 3 bases and the J segment 5 bases; nucleotides outside the gene matches: 7. CDR1 ENHRY and CDR2 SYGVKD come from the germline V gene. CDR3 bases: TGTGCCATCAGTGACCGTCGGGACAGCTATCAGCCCCAGCATTTT. As protein: CAISDRRDSYQPQHF.

This clonotype was detected only a few times. The CDR3, as DNA: TGTGCCATCAGCAAAACTACCGACGTATCCTACAATGAGCAGTTCTTC. Translated, it gives CAISKTTDVSYNEQFF. The chain is built from TRBV10-3 and TRBJ2-1; D gene uncertain. The V and J ends lost 6 bases and 1 base respectively, with 16 bases between them. Per the germline V gene, CDR1 is ENHRY and CDR2 is SYGVKD. The CDR3 is 16 residues long.

The chain carries TRBV5-1 and TRBJ2-2, with a tentative D call TRBD2 (6 bases). Germline V gives CDR1 SGHRS, CDR2 YFSETQ. V lost 5 bases and J lost 4, with 9 bases in between. This CDR3 has 13 amino acids. CDR3 residues: CASRFGGTGELFF. DNA for the CDR3: TGCGCCAGCAGATTCGGGGGCACCGGGGAGCTGTTTTTT.

This clonotype was counted a few times. V and J are TRBV5-4 and TRBJ2-1; D perhaps matches TRBD2 (6 bases). Trimming left V 5 bases short and J 8 bases short, with 17 bases between. Germline CDR1 is SGHNT and CDR2 is YYREEE (reference sequence). The CDR3 extends over 14 amino acids. CDR3 nucleotide sequence: TGTGCCAGCAGACAGACTAGTATCTTCGATGAGCAGTTCTTC. This encodes CASRQTSIFDEQFF. The variable domain in full, with the rest retrieved from reference TRBV5-4 and TRBJ2-1, is ETGVTQSPTHLIKTRGQQVTLRCSSQSGHNTVSWYQQALGQGPQFIFQYYREEENGRGNFPPRFSGLQFPNYSSELNVNALELDDSALYLCASRQTSIFDEQFFGPGTRLTVL.

The chain uses TRBV12-3 or TRBV12-4 and TRBJ1-1, with 7 positions matching TRBD1. CDR3 length: 17 amino acids. After removal of 3 bases from V and 1 base from J, the junction contained 11 bases not matched to a gene. The CDR3 spells CASSFSFRGSGNTEAFF. For the CDR3, the DNA is TGTGCCAGCAGTTTCTCTTTCAGGGGGAGTGGGAACACTGAAGCTTTCTTT.

This chain joins TRBV12-3 or TRBV12-4 and TRBJ1-5; D not certain. The CDR3 has 15 residues. Trimming took off 3 bases at V and 4 bases at J, with 13 bases between the two ends. CDR3 in amino acids: CASSFSGVLNQPQHF. The CDR3 DNA follows: TGTGCCAGCAGTTTTTCCGGGGTGTTAAATCAGCCCCAGCATTTT.

This clonotype has just a few counts. V gene TRBV19 combines with J gene TRBJ1-6; no firm D call. The CDR3 extends over 16 amino acids. The V gene's germline CDR1 is LNHDA and CDR2 SQIVND (reference sequence). Trimming removed 3 bases at V and 5 bases at J, with 14 bases between. This CDR3 reads CASSIGPHADNSPLHF. The CDR3 DNA follows: TGTGCCAGTAGTATCGGCCCGCACGCGGATAATTCACCCCTCCACTTT.

The chain links TRBV7-3 to TRBJ2-1, with D perhaps matching TRBD1 or TRBD2 (5 bases each). Trimming stripped 11 bases from V and 5 bases from J, with 28 bases between. CDR1 and CDR2 (germline): SGHTA, FQGTGA. This CDR3 region has 17 residues. The CDR3 DNA reads TGTGCCGGGGACGGCTCGGCAGGTGGACCTCCCCACAATGAGCAGTTCTTC. It codes for CAGDGSAGGPPHNEQFF.

V and J are TRBV12-3 or TRBV12-4 and TRBJ2-1; TRBD1 is a possible D gene (5 bases). The CDR3 length is 15 residues. Trimming removed 4 bases from V and 5 bases from J, with 15 bases in between. CDR3 loop: CASSSTVALHNEQFF. DNA of the CDR3: TGTGCCAGCAGTTCGACAGTAGCTCTGCACAATGAGCAGTTCTTC.

The CDR3 is CASSDPGPQPADTQYF. The CDR3 nucleotides read TGCGCCAGCAGCGATCCGGGACCCCAACCGGCAGATACGCAGTATTTT. The V call is TRBV4-1, the J call TRBJ2-3; D tentatively fits TRBD1 or TRBD2 (5 bases each). The V end was cut by 5 bases, the J end by 4 bases, with 19 bases between. CDR3 length: 16 residues. CDR1 and CDR2 from the germline V gene are MGHRA and YSYEKL.

This clonotype occurred once. The rearrangement links TRBV6-6 to TRBJ1-6, with TRBD1 identical over 11 bases. V dropped 2 bases and J dropped 7; count of bases not matched to a gene: 4. The CDR3 is 16 residues long. Germline loops: CDR1 MNHNY, CDR2 SVGAGI (reference sequence). CDR3 protein: CASSYPGQGANSPLHF. CDR3 nucleotides: TGTGCCAGCAGTTACCCCGGACAGGGGGCGAATTCACCCCTCCACTTT.